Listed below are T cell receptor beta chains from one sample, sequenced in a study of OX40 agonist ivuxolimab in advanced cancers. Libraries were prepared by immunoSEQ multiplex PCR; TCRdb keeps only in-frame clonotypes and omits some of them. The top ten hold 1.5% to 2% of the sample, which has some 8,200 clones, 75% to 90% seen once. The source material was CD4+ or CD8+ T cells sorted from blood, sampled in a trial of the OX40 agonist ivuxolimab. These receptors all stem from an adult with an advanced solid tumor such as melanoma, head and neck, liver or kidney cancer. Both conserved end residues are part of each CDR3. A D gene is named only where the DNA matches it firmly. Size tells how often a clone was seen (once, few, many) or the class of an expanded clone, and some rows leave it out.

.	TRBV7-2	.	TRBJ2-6	TGTGCCAGCAGCGTATATCTGAAGGGGGCCAACGTCCTGACTTTC	CASSVYLKGANVLTF
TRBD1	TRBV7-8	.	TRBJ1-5	TGTGCCAGCAGCTCAAGGGACAGGTCGTCTCAGCCCCAGCATTTT	CASSSRDRSSQPQHF
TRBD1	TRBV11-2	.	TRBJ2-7	TGTGCCAGCAGCTATAGCGTCCAGGGGGCCACCTACGAGCAGTACTTC	CASSYSVQGATYEQYF
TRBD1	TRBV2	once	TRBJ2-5	TGTGCCAGCAGTGAAGCTGGACAGGAAATGGGGGAGACCCAGTACTTC	CASSEAGQEMGETQYF
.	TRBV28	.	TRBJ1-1	TGTGCCAGCAGTCTAAGGACATTTGAAGCTTTCTTT	CASSLRTFEAFF
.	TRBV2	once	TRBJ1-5	TGTGCCAGCAGTGACGGCGATCAGCCCCAGCATTTT	CASSDGDQPQHF
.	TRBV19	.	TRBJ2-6	TGTGCCAGTAGAGAAGGGCTGACTACTGGGGCCAACGTCCTGACTTTC	CASREGLTTGANVLTF
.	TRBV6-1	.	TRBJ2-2	TGTGCCAGCAGTGAAGCGCGTGTTGGAATCAGCGGGGAGCTGTTTTTT	CASSEARVGISGELFF
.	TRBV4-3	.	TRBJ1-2	TGCGCCAGCAGCCAAGACAGATCCGCGGTTGATGGCTACACCTTC	CASSQDRSAVDGYTF
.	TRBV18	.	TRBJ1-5	TGTGCCAGCTCACTTGTCCCTCGGGCAAATCAGCCCCAGCATTTT	CASSLVPRANQPQHF
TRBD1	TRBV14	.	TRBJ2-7	TGTGCCAGCAGCCAAGATAGGACTCGAGACAGGGGCATCGAGCAGTACTTC	CASSQDRTRDRGIEQYF
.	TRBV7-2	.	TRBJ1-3	TGTGCCAGCAGCTTAAGTAGAGGGGGAAACACCATATATTTT	CASSLSRGGNTIYF
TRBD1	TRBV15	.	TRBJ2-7	TGTGCCACCAGCAGAGATATAGGGACAGGGCTCGAGCAGTACTTC	CATSRDIGTGLEQYF
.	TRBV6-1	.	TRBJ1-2	TGTGCCAGCAGGGCCGGGACGGGCTATGGCTACACCTTC	CASRAGTGYGYTF
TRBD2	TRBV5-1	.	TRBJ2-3	TGCGCCAGCAGACTGGGGACTAGCGGGACCACAGATACGCAGTATTTT	CASRLGTSGTTDTQYF
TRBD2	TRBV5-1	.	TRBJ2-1	TGCGCCAGCAGCAGCACCTGGCGGGGGTACAATGAGCAGTTCTTC	CASSSTWRGYNEQFF
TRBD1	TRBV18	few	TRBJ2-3	TGTGCCAGCTCACCACCGACAGGGGGCACAGATACGCAGTATTTT	CASSPPTGGTDTQYF
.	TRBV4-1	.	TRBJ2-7	TGCGCCAGCAGCCGCTCGGGGCTGGCAGGGGACGAGCAGTACTTC	CASSRSGLAGDEQYF
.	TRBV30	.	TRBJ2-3	TGTGCCTGGAGTATCGAGGGGAGAGCAGATACGCAGTATTTT	CAWSIEGRADTQYF
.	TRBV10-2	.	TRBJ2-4	TGCGCCAGCAGTGAGGGAGCCAAAAACATTCAGTACTTC	CASSEGAKNIQYF
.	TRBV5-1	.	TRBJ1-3	TGCGCCAGCAGCCCGGGAGGCTTCTCTGGAAACACCATATATTTT	CASSPGGFSGNTIYF
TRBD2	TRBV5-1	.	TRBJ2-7	TGCGCCAGCGCTTGGAGACGGGGAGGGGTCAATCCCTACGAGCAGTACTTC	CASAWRRGGVNPYEQYF
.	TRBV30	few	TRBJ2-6	TGTGCCTGGAGTGTATCTGGGGGCCGGGCCAACGTCCTGACTTTC	CAWSVSGGRANVLTF
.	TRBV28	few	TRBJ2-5	TGTGCCAGCAGCCAGGGAGCGGCACAAGAGACCCAGTACTTC	CASSQGAAQETQYF
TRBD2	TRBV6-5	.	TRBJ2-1	TGTGCCAGCAATGGACTAGCGGGGGGGGGTGAGCAGTTCTTC	CASNGLAGGGEQFF
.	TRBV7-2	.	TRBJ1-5	TGTGCCAGCAGCTTAGTAGGGACGGGAAATCAGCCCCAGCATTTT	CASSLVGTGNQPQHF
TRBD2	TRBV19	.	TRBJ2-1	TGTGCCAGTAACAAACTAGCGGGCCCCTACAATGAGCAGTTCTTC	CASNKLAGPYNEQFF
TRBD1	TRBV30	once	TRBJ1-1	TGTGCCTGGAGGTACAGGGGAAACGAAGCTGAAGCTTTCTTT	CAWRYRGNEAEAFF
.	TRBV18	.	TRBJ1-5	TGTGCCAGCTCACAGGCGATCAATCAGCCCCAGCATTTT	CASSQAINQPQHF